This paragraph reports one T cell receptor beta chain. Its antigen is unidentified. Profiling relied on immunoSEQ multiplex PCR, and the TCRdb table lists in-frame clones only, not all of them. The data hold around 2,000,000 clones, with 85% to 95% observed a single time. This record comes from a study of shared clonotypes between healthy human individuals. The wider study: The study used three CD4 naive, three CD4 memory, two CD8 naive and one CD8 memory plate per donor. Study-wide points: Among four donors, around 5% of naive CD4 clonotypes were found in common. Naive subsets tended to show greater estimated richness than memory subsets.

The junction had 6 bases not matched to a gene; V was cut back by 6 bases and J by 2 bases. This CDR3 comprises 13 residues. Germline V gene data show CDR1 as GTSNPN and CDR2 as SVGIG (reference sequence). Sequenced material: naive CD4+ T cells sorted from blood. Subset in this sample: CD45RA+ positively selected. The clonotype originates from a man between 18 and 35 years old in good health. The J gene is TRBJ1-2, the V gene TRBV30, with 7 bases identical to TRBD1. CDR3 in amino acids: CACRDSSNYGYTF. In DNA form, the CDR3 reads TGTGCCTGTCGGGACAGCTCAAACTATGGCTACACCTTC. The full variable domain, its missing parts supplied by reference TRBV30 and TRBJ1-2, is SQTIHQWPATLVQPVGSPLSLECTVEGTSNPNLYWYRQAAGRGLQLLFYSVGIGQISSEVPQNLSASRPQDRQFILSSKKLLLSDSGFYLCACRDSSNYGYTFGSGTRLTVV.